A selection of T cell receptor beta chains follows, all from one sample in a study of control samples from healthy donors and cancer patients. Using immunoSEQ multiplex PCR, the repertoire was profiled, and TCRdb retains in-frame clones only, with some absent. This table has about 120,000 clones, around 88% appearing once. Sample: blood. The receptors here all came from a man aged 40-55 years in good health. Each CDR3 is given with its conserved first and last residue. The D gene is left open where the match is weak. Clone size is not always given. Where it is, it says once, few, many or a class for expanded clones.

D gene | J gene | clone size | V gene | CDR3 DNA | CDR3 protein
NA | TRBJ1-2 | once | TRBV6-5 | TGTGCCAGCAGTAACCGACAGAATGGCTACACCTTC | CASSNRQNGYTF
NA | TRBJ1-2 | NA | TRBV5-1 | TGCGCCAGCAGCTTGGGACTGAACTATGGCTACACCTTC | CASSLGLNYGYTF
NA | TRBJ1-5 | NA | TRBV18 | TGTGCCAGCTCACCATCTTTAGATCAGCCCCAGCATTTT | CASSPSLDQPQHF
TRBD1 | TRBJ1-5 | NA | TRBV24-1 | TGTGCCACCAGTGACCCGGACAGGATTTGGCCCCAGCATTTT | CATSDPDRIWPQHF
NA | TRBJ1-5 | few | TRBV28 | TGTGCCAGCAAGGGGGGGCTCGGCAATCAGCCCCAGCATTTT | CASKGGLGNQPQHF
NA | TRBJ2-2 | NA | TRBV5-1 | TGCGCCAGCAGCTTGGCCGTCACTAAGTCGAACACCGGGGAGCTGTTTTTT | CASSLAVTKSNTGELFF
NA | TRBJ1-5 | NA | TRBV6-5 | TGTGCCAGCAGACGGGACAGCAATCAGCCCCAGCATTTT | CASRRDSNQPQHF
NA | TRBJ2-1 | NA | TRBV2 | TGTGCCAGCAGTGAAGGGCTGGACAATGAGCAGTTCTTC | CASSEGLDNEQFF
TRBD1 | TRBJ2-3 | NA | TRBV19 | TGTGCCAGTAGTGCCCGGGACAGGGGTACAGATACGCAGTATTTT | CASSARDRGTDTQYF
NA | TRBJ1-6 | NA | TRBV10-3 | TGTGCCATCAGTGAAGGGGGACGATCACCCCTCCACTTT | CAISEGGRSPLHF
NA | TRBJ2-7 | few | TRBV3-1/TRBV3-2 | TGTGCCAGCAGCCCGACGCCTAGCGCGTCCTACGAGCAGTACTTC | CASSPTPSASYEQYF
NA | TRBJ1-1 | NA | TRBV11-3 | TGTGCCAGCAGCTTACAGGAGAACACTGAAGCTTTCTTT | CASSLQENTEAFF
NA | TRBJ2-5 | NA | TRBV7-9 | TGTGCCAGCACGCTCTCCCAAGAGACCCAGTACTTC | CASTLSQETQYF
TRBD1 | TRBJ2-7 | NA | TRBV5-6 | TGTGCCAGCAGCCCCCTGGACAGGGAATCCTACGAGCAGTACTTC | CASSPLDRESYEQYF
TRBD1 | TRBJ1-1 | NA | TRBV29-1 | TGCAGCGTTGAATGGAGACAGGGGGTTGAAGCTTTCTTT | CSVEWRQGVEAFF
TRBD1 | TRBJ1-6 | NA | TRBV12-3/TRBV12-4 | TGTGCCAGCAGTCCGGGACAGGGTTTACCCCTCCACTTT | CASSPGQGLPLHF
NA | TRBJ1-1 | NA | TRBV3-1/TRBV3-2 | TGTGCCAGCAGCCAGGGGGTTTCGAACACTGAAGCTTTCTTT | CASSQGVSNTEAFF
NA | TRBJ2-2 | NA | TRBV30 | TGTGCCTGGAGTACCGACGGTCCCGGGGAGCTGTTTTTT | CAWSTDGPGELFF
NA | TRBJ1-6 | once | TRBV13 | TGTGCCAGCAGCCCGGGACGGGGTACGGGTTCACCCCTCCACTTT | CASSPGRGTGSPLHF
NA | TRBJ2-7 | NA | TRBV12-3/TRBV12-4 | TGTGCCAGCAGTCCCGCGCGATACAACGAGCAGTACTTC | CASSPARYNEQYF
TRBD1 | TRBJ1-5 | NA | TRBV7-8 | TGTGCCAGCAGCAGAGGACAGGGGGGTAGCAATCAGCCCCAGCATTTT | CASSRGQGGSNQPQHF
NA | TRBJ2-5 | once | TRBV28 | TGTGCCAGCAGTCAAGGGAGCGCTTACGAGACCCAGTACTTC | CASSQGSAYETQYF
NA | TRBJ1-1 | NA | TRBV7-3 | TGTGCCAGCAGCGAAACGGCACAGTACACTGAAGCTTTCTTT | CASSETAQYTEAFF
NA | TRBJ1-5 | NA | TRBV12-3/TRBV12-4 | TGTGCCAGCAGCCATAGCAATCAGCCCCAGCATTTT | CASSHSNQPQHF
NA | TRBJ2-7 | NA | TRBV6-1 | TGTGCCAGCAGTGAATTGGGAGGAACGGGCGAGCAGTACTTC | CASSELGGTGEQYF
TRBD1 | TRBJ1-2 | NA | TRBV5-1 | TGCGCCAGCAGCTACTCCGGGACAGGGGTCGGCTACACCTTC | CASSYSGTGVGYTF
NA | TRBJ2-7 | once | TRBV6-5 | TGTGCCAGCAGTTCGCTAGCGACTTCGCCGGATGAGCAGTACTTC | CASSSLATSPDEQYF
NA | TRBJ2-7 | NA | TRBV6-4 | TGTGCCAGCAGTTTCCTGACAGAAAAGGAGCCTTACGAGCAGTACTTC | CASSFLTEKEPYEQYF
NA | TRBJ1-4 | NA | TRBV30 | TGTGCCTGGAGTGTATTAGGTGAAAAACTGTTTTTT | CAWSVLGEKLFF
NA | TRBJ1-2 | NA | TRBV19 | TGTGCCAGTAGAAAGCTCACAGACACTAACTATGGCTACACCTTC | CASRKLTDTNYGYTF
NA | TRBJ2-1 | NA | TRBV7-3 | TGTGCCAGCAGCTTAACGTCAAGGGTCGACAATGAGCAGTTCTTC | CASSLTSRVDNEQFF
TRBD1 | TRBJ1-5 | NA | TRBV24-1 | TGTGCCACCAGTGAAGGGGACAGGAGACAGCCCCAGCATTTT | CATSEGDRRQPQHF
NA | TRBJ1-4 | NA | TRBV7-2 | TGTGCCAGCAGCTTAGATCCGAGTGGGGGTGAAAAACTGTTTTTT | CASSLDPSGGEKLFF
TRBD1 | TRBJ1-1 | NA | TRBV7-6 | TGTGCCAGCAGCTTAGCCGGGACAGGGCGGACTGAAGCTTTCTTT | CASSLAGTGRTEAFF
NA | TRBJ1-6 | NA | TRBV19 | TGTGCCAGTAGTACCGGGACAAGAAATAATTCACCCCTCCACTTT | CASSTGTRNNSPLHF
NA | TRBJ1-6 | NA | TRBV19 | TGTGCCAGTAGTATAGACGGGACTTTACGGGATTCACCCCTCCACTTT | CASSIDGTLRDSPLHF
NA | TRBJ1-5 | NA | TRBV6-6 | TGTGCCAGCAGACCCGACAGGCTTCCCCAGCATTTT | CASRPDRLPQHF
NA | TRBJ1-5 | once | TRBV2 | TGTGCCAGCAGTGGACAAGCGGGCAATCAGCCCCAGCATTTT | CASSGQAGNQPQHF
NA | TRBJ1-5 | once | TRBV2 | TGTGCCAGCAGTGAATGGGGGGGCCGGAATCAGCCCCAGCATTTT | CASSEWGGRNQPQHF
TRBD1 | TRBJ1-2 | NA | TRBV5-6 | TGTGCCAGCAGCAAAGGACAGGGGTTAGGGTATGGCTACACCTTC | CASSKGQGLGYGYTF
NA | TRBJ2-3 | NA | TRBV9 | TGTGCCAGCAGCGTAGGACCAGGGGCGGGAAGCACAGATACGCAGTATTTT | CASSVGPGAGSTDTQYF
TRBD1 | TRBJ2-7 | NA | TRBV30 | TGTGCCTGGAGTATGGGACAGGGAAGGGACGAGCAGTACTTC | CAWSMGQGRDEQYF